The 24 T cell receptor beta chains below all came from one sample that was sequenced in a study of blood T cell repertoires in COVID-19. Sequencing was performed with immunoSEQ multiplex PCR; in TCRdb, only in-frame clones are kept and a portion is missing. The table has about 280,000 clones, approximately 82% seen once. Sequenced input: PBMCs or T cells enriched from blood (not recorded which). Receptors originate from a man in his forties who had been exposed to COVID-19.

The chain carries TRBV11-1 and TRBJ1-6; D remains unclear. The germline V gene has CDR1 SGHAT and CDR2 FQDESV (reference sequence). The CDR3 consists of 16 residues. The V end was cut by 4 bases, the J end by 6 bases, with 16 bases between. CDR3 amino acids: CASSSRARSGNSPLHF. CDR3 sequence (DNA): TGTGCCAGCAGCTCAAGGGCGCGGAGCGGTAATTCACCCCTCCACTTT. The variable domain in full, completed from reference TRBV11-1 and TRBJ1-6, reads EAEVAQSPRYKITEKSQAVAFWCDPISGHATLYWYRQILGQGPELLVQFQDESVVDDSQLPKDRFSAERLKGVDSTLKIQPAELGDSAMYLCASSSRARSGNSPLHFGNGTRLTVT.

This chain joins TRBV7-9 and TRBJ2-1; a possible D gene is TRBD2 (5 bases). Germline V gene sequence: CDR1 SEHNR, CDR2 FQNEAQ (reference sequence). There are 14 residues in the CDR3. Trimming removed 8 bases at V and 6 bases at J, with 17 bases between. CDR3 coding DNA: TGTGCCAGCGGAAGGACGGACTGGGCCAATGAGCAGTTCTTC. Translating gives CASGRTDWANEQFF. Supplemented by reference TRBV7-9 and TRBJ2-1, the full variable domain reads DTGVSQNPRHKITKRGQNVTFRCDPISEHNRLYWYRQTLGQGPEFLTYFQNEAQLEKSRLLSDRFSAERPKGSFSTLEIQRTEQGDSAMYLCASGRTDWANEQFFGPGTRLTVL.

This chain links TRBV3-1 (or the pseudogene TRBV3-2) with TRBJ2-3, with D perhaps matching TRBD2 (5 bases). Trimming shortened V by 3 bases and J by 9 bases, and 16 bases separated the two germline ends. CDR3 size: 14 residues. The germline V gene encodes CDR1 LGHDT and CDR2 YNNKEL (reference sequence). The CDR3 spells CASSQQTSSGTQYF. The CDR3, as DNA: TGTGCCAGCAGCCAGCAAACTAGTTCCGGGACGCAGTATTTT.

The V and J genes are TRBV12-5 and TRBJ2-5; 11 bases fit TRBD2. Looked up from germline, CDR1 is LGHNT and CDR2 is FRNRAP. V shed 7 bases and J 1 base; nucleotides not matched to a gene: 11. The CDR3 consists of 17 residues. The CDR3 is CASALGTSGKFQETQYF. The CDR3 region has the DNA TGTGCTAGTGCCCTTGGGACTAGCGGAAAGTTCCAAGAGACCCAGTACTTC.

This rearrangement joins TRBV18 to TRBJ2-5, with 7 bases aligning to TRBD1. Losses at the gene ends were 3 bases for V and 0 bases for J; bases not matched to a gene: 4. CDR3 size: 15 residues. The germline V gene encodes CDR1 KGHSH and CDR2 LQKENI. The CDR3 DNA sequence: TGTGCCAGCTCACCGGGACAGACAGACCAAGAGACCCAGTACTTC. It is translated as CASSPGQTDQETQYF.

V is TRBV7-3 and J is TRBJ2-2; D is perhaps TRBD1 (5 bases). V gave up 4 bases and J gave up 6 bases, with 15 bases separating them. The CDR3 totals 15 residues. Germline V gene lookup returns CDR1 SGHTA and CDR2 FQGTGA. The CDR3 DNA is TGTGCCAGCAGCTCAGGGCTGTGGGGCTCCGGGGAGCTGTTTTTT. Translated: CASSSGLWGSGELFF.

The rearrangement uses TRBV7-9 and TRBJ2-3; TRBD1 might be the D (5 bases). The CDR3 loop spans 16 amino acids. Germline V gives CDR1 SEHNR, CDR2 FQNEAQ (reference sequence). Trimming removed 5 bases from V and 1 base from J, with 16 bases in between. The CDR3 coding sequence is TGTGCCAGCAGCCCACCGGCTAGGGGTGGCACAGATACGCAGTATTTT. Amino acids: CASSPPARGGTDTQYF.

This rearrangement joins TRBV5-4 to TRBJ2-5; D ambiguous. Germline CDR1 is SGHNT and CDR2 is YYREEE (reference sequence). This CDR3 spans 14 amino acids. The V end lost 0 bases, the J end lost 1 base, and 7 bases lay between the germline ends. CDR3 nucleotide sequence: TGTGCCAGCAGCTTGGACAGCCGCCAAGAGACCCAGTACTTC. The encoded protein is CASSLDSRQETQYF.

This clone has more than one count but fewer than ten. The genes are TRBV7-8 and TRBJ1-4; the match to TRBD1 covers 7 bases. The length of the CDR3 is 14 residues. The germline V gene encodes CDR1 SGHVS and CDR2 FQNEAQ. After removal of 3 bases from V and 7 bases from J, the junction contained 5 bases not matched to a gene. CDR3 coding DNA: TGTGCCAGCAGCTTCCCCGGGACAGTTGAAAAACTGTTTTTT. Its protein is CASSFPGTVEKLFF.

The chain is built from TRBV7-9 and TRBJ1-5, with D uncertain. Trimming removed 5 bases from V and 4 bases from J, with 9 bases in between. The germline V gene encodes CDR1 SEHNR and CDR2 FQNEAQ (reference sequence). CDR3 length: 13 residues. The CDR3: CASSPELNQPQHF. The CDR3 nucleotides are TGTGCCAGCAGCCCCGAGCTGAATCAGCCCCAGCATTTT. Drawing the rest from reference TRBV7-9 and TRBJ1-5, the complete variable domain is DTGVSQNPRHKITKRGQNVTFRCDPISEHNRLYWYRQTLGQGPEFLTYFQNEAQLEKSRLLSDRFSAERPKGSFSTLEIQRTEQGDSAMYLCASSPELNQPQHFGDGTRLSIL.

The CDR3 sequence: CASRRGLSNTGELFF. CDR3 sequence (DNA): TGCGCCAGCAGACGGGGACTATCGAACACCGGGGAGCTGTTTTTT. V is TRBV5-1 and J is TRBJ2-2, with TRBD2 identical over 7 bases. Germline V CDR1 and CDR2: SGHRS, YFSETQ. Trimming at V came to 5 bases and at J to 0 bases, leaving 4 bases not matched to a gene. This CDR3 contains 15 residues.

The chain carries TRBV18 and TRBJ2-3; TRBD2 matches 8 bases. The CDR3 extends over 14 amino acids. The ends lost 6 bases at V and 2 bases at J; junction bases unmatched: 4. CDR1 is KGHSH and CDR2 is LQKENI in the germline V gene. In nucleotides, the CDR3 is TGTGCCAGCTCCAGCGGGAGTGCCACAGATACGCAGTATTTT. It translates to CASSSGSATDTQYF.

Ten or more counts support this clone. V is TRBV6-5 and J is TRBJ2-7, with D perhaps TRBD2 (6 bases). The CDR3 consists of 15 residues. Germline V gene sequence: CDR1 MNHEY, CDR2 SVGAGI. V lost 9 bases to trimming and J lost 3 bases, with 21 bases between them. The CDR3 coding sequence is TGTGCCAGTCAGTACGGGAGTTCTGGTTTCTACGAGCAGTACTTC. It yields the protein CASQYGSSGFYEQYF.

This chain connects TRBV19 to TRBJ2-3; perhaps TRBD2 as D (6 bases). V was shortened by 5 bases and J by 4 bases, with 16 bases between the two germline ends. This CDR3 has 15 amino acids. Germline values: CDR1 LNHDA, CDR2 SQIVND (reference sequence). CDR3 protein: CASSPGWASADTQYF. CDR3 bases: TGTGCCAGTAGTCCGGGATGGGCTAGCGCAGATACGCAGTATTTT.

Only a few counts were recorded for this clone. This rearrangement joins TRBV24-1 to TRBJ1-5, with 8 bases fitting TRBD1. Germline trimming cut 4 bases from V and 5 bases from J; bases unmatched to any gene: 12. Germline V lookup: CDR1 KGHDR, CDR2 SFDVKD. CDR3 size: 17 residues. The CDR3 region is CATSDPRQGANYQPQHF. For the CDR3, the DNA is TGTGCCACCAGTGACCCGCGGCAGGGGGCAAATTATCAGCCCCAGCATTTT.

This clone came up once. V and J are TRBV6-5 and TRBJ2-3, with 7 positions matching TRBD1. Germline V lookup: CDR1 MNHEY, CDR2 SVGAGI. The CDR3 contains 15 residues. V lost 1 base to trimming and J lost 6 bases; unmatched junction nucleotides: 7. The CDR3 sequence is CASSYLGQAHDTQYF. CDR3 nucleotide sequence: TGTGCCAGCAGTTACTTAGGACAGGCTCACGATACGCAGTATTTT.

This sequence joins TRBV10-1 and TRBJ1-1, with TRBD1 matching over 10 bases. CDR3 size: 15 residues. Germline CDR1 reads WNHNN; CDR2 reads SYGVQD (reference sequence). V gave up 0 bases and J gave up 9 bases; unmatched junction bases: 7. DNA for the CDR3: TGCGCCAGCAGTGAGTCGTCGGGACAGGGGTCCAAAGCTTTCTTT. Protein: CASSESSGQGSKAFF.

V and J are TRBV19 and TRBJ2-5; 12 nucleotides agree with TRBD1. Germline loops: CDR1 LNHDA, CDR2 SQIVND (reference sequence). CDR3 length: 13 amino acids. After removal of 9 bases from V and 5 bases from J, the junction contained 4 bases not matched to a gene. CDR3: CASRDRGPETQYF. CDR3 sequence (DNA): TGTGCCAGCCGGGACAGGGGGCCGGAGACCCAGTACTTC.

This clone was observed a handful of times. The chain is built from TRBV3-1 (or the pseudogene TRBV3-2) and TRBJ1-2; 7 bases are a match to TRBD1. The length of the CDR3 is 14 residues. The V segment lost 4 bases and the J segment 9 bases; nucleotides outside the gene matches: 11. Germline V gene sequence: CDR1 LGHDT, CDR2 YNNKEL (reference sequence). The chain's CDR3 is CASSPLQGGVSYTF. The DNA of the CDR3 is TGTGCCAGCAGCCCCCTCCAGGGGGGCGTTAGCTACACCTTC.

The chain is built from TRBV19 and TRBJ1-1, with D perhaps TRBD1 (6 bases). Germline CDR1 reads LNHDA; CDR2 reads SQIVND (reference sequence). The ends were cut back, 5 bases at V and 3 bases at J, with 16 bases in the middle. The CDR3 covers 15 residues. Written as DNA, the CDR3 is TGTGCCAGTAGTCACTCCGAGGACAGAGACACTGAAGCTTTCTTT. Translation: CASSHSEDRDTEAFF.

The chain carries TRBV21-1 and TRBJ2-5; TRBD2 is taken as the D call from the table, unchecked against the DNA. TRBV21-1 is a listed pseudogene. The CDR3 is 16 amino acids. CDR3 in DNA: TGTGCCAGCAGCAAATCCCGAGGGAGTCCTCAAGAGACCCAGTACTTC. This translates into CASSKSRGSPQETQYF.

The chain has TRBV7-9 and TRBJ2-3; D uncertain. Trimming shortened V by 6 bases and J by 2 bases, and 12 bases separated the two germline ends. Germline assignment: CDR1 SEHNR and CDR2 FQNEAQ (reference sequence). The CDR3 contains 14 residues. CDR3 sequence: CASSQTWATDTQYF. As DNA, the CDR3 is TGTGCCAGCAGTCAGACCTGGGCCACAGATACGCAGTATTTT.

J is TRBJ2-1 and V is TRBV14; D is ambiguous. Germline V gene lookup returns CDR1 SGHDN and CDR2 FVKESK. The V and J ends lost 6 bases and 4 bases respectively, with 4 bases between them. CDR3 length: 11 amino acids. CDR3 amino acids: CASSHYNEQFF. In nucleotides, the CDR3 is TGTGCCAGCAGTCATTACAATGAGCAGTTCTTC.

The chain combines TRBV6-5 with TRBJ2-6; D gene ambiguous. The CDR3 spans 15 residues. V was clipped by 8 bases and J by 1 base, with 12 bases between them. Germline values: CDR1 MNHEY, CDR2 SVGAGI. The CDR3, as DNA: TGTGCCAGCCACCCCGGTAGTTCTGGGGCCAACGTCCTGACTTTC. Its translation: CASHPGSSGANVLTF.